These 23 T cell receptor beta chains share one sample of origin, sequenced in a study of control samples from healthy donors and cancer patients. The protocol was immunoSEQ multiplex PCR, while the TCRdb copy is restricted to in-frame clones and leaves out a portion. Among under 200,000 clones listed, 85% to 95% were seen once. The sample consisted of blood. Receptors were obtained from a woman aged 40 to 50 in good health.

A few counts support this clone. The genes are TRBV4-3 and TRBJ2-2; D unclear. CDR3 size: 14 residues. The V and J ends lost 3 bases and 2 bases respectively, with 7 bases between them. CDR1 LGHNA and CDR2 YSLEER come from the germline V gene. This chain's CDR3 is CASSHFSNTGELFF. The CDR3 nucleotides read TGCGCCAGCAGCCACTTCTCTAACACCGGGGAGCTGTTTTTT.

The J gene is TRBJ2-3, the V gene TRBV5-1; 12 positions match TRBD2. Germline CDR1 and CDR2: SGHRS and YFSETQ. The CDR3 totals 16 residues. Trimming removed 0 bases from V and 6 bases from J; junction bases left unmatched: 5. Here the CDR3 DNA reads TGCGCCAGCAGCTTGGTCCTAGCGGGAGGGATGGATACGCAGTATTTT. Translation: CASSLVLAGGMDTQYF. Full variable domain (rest looked up from reference TRBV5-1 and TRBJ2-3): KAGVTQTPRYLIKTRGQQVTLSCSPISGHRSVSWYQQTPGQGLQFLFEYFSETQRNKGNFPGRFSGRQFSNSRSEMNVSTLELGDSALYLCASSLVLAGGMDTQYFGPGTRLTVL.

This chain links TRBV6-1 with TRBJ2-3, with 7 bases identical to TRBD1. V shed 3 bases and J 4 bases; nucleotides not matched to a gene: 7. The CDR3 runs to 15 residues. Germline lookup yields CDR1 MNHNS and CDR2 SASEGT. Here the CDR3 reads CASSDPYRGSDTQYF. DNA for the CDR3: TGTGCCAGCAGTGACCCTTACAGGGGATCAGATACGCAGTATTTT.

This clone has just one count. The chain joins TRBV10-2 to TRBJ1-1, with D maybe TRBD1 (6 bases). Trimming stripped 8 bases from V and 11 bases from J, with 18 bases between. The CDR3 sequence is 12 residues long. Germline CDR1 is WSHSY and CDR2 is SAAADI. The CDR3 protein is CASLSEGEKAFF. The CDR3 DNA reads TGCGCCAGCTTATCAGAGGGGGAGAAGGCTTTCTTT.

In its sample, this clone was seen a few times. The chain couples TRBV4-3 to TRBJ1-1; 7 nucleotides line up with TRBD1. The CDR3 is made up of 14 amino acids. CDR1 is LGHNA, CDR2 YSLEER, per germline. V was pared by 4 bases and J by 10 bases, with 12 bases of the junction left unmatched. The CDR3 spells CASSRMDRPFAAFF. Here the CDR3 DNA reads TGCGCCAGCAGCCGGATGGACAGGCCCTTCGCAGCTTTCTTT.

This clone occurred once. V and J are TRBV19 and TRBJ2-6; 7 nucleotides agree with TRBD2. J was trimmed by 2 bases and V by 4 bases; bases with no gene match: 2. The CDR3 covers 15 residues. CDR1 LNHDA and CDR2 SQIVND come from the germline V gene (reference sequence). CDR3: CASSTGGTGANVLTF. The CDR3, as DNA: TGTGCCAGTAGTACGGGAGGAACTGGGGCCAACGTCCTGACTTTC.

The chain combines TRBV6-6 with TRBJ1-1; D not resolved. The V gene lost 0 bases and the J gene lost 1 base, with 6 bases spanning the gap. The CDR3 contains 14 residues. Germline V gene lookup returns CDR1 MNHNY and CDR2 SVGAGI (reference sequence). This CDR3 reads CASSYSFGNTEAFF. The CDR3 nucleotides are TGTGCCAGCAGTTACTCTTTTGGGAACACTGAAGCTTTCTTT.

CDR3 sequence reads: CAWSTEGAPGMGDTIYF. The CDR3 DNA reads as TGTGCCTGGAGTACCGAGGGGGCGCCGGGAATGGGGGACACCATATATTTT. V gene TRBV30 combines with J gene TRBJ1-3, with 7 nucleotides matching TRBD1. The CDR3 length is 17 residues. After removal of 2 bases from V and 8 bases from J, the junction contained 18 bases not matched to a gene. The germline CDR1 and CDR2 sequences are GTSNPN and SVGIG (reference sequence).

The chain employs TRBV2 and TRBJ1-1; no clear D gene. The germline V gene has CDR1 SNHLY and CDR2 FYNNEI. This CDR3 comprises 13 residues. V gave up 6 bases and J gave up 1 base, with 9 bases separating them. The CDR3 sequence: CASRGDSNTEAFF. In DNA form, the CDR3 reads TGTGCCAGCAGAGGAGACTCGAACACTGAAGCTTTCTTT.

The chain has TRBV10-3 and TRBJ1-2; perhaps TRBD1 as D (5 bases). CDR3 length: 16 residues. The germline V gene encodes CDR1 ENHRY and CDR2 SYGVKD. V gave up 0 bases and J gave up 1 base, with 12 bases separating them. In nucleotides, the CDR3 is TGTGCCATCAGTGAGTCGACACAGGCAATTAACTATGGCTACACCTTC. Translating it yields CAISESTQAINYGYTF.

This chain links TRBV11-2 with TRBJ1-6, with D unclear. This CDR3 is 17 amino acids long. Germline CDR1 is SGHAT and CDR2 is FQNNGV. The V and J ends lost 5 bases and 3 bases respectively, with 17 bases between them. The CDR3 nucleotides are TGTGCCAGCAGCCTAGCCCTAACAGCGTACTATAATTCACCCCTCCACTTT. Amino acids: CASSLALTAYYNSPLHF. Using reference TRBV11-2 and TRBJ1-6 for the parts outside the CDR3, the full variable domain is EAGVAQSPRYKIIEKRQSVAFWCNPISGHATLYWYQQILGQGPKLLIQFQNNGVVDDSQLPKDRFSAERLKGVDSTLKIQPAKLEDSAVYLCASSLALTAYYNSPLHFGNGTRLTVT.

The chain is built from TRBV6-4 and TRBJ2-2; 10 nucleotides match TRBD2. From germline, CDR1 is MRHNA and CDR2 SNTAGT. V lost 4 bases, J lost 1 base, and 3 bases stayed unmatched. The length of the CDR3 is 16 residues. The CDR3 DNA reads TGTGCCAGCAGTGGATGGACTAGCGGGAACACCGGGGAGCTGTTTTTT. As protein: CASSGWTSGNTGELFF.

This rearrangement joins TRBV4-2 to TRBJ1-2; 9 bases are a match to TRBD1. The CDR3 runs to 16 residues. V lost 4 bases and J lost 2; bases outside the gene matches: 8. Germline CDR1 reads LGHNA; CDR2 reads YNFKEQ. Written as DNA, the CDR3 is TGTGCCAGCAGCCTGACGAACAGGGGGCAGAACTATGGCTACACCTTC. Amino acids: CASSLTNRGQNYGYTF.

This clone has ten or more counts. The chain links TRBV7-9 to TRBJ1-1; TRBD1 is a possible D gene (5 bases). V was trimmed by 3 bases and J by 1 base, leaving 15 bases between them. The CDR3 is 16 amino acids. Germline CDR1 and CDR2: SEHNR and FQNEAQ (reference sequence). The CDR3 DNA is TGTGCCAGCAGCTTTTCACAGGCCTGGACGAACACTGAAGCTTTCTTT. Encoded protein: CASSFSQAWTNTEAFF.

A note on this clone: Within the sample, other DNA sequences also encode this same CDR3. The chain employs TRBV6-2 or TRBV6-3 and TRBJ1-1; D is ambiguous. Trimming pared 6 bases from V and 2 bases from J, leaving 4 bases between. The CDR3 has 11 amino acids. CDR1 is MNHEY, CDR2 SVGEGT, per germline. The CDR3 bases are TGTGCCAGCAGCCCTAACACTGAAGCTTTCTTT. This codes for CASSPNTEAFF.

The rearrangement uses TRBV6-1 and TRBJ1-2; D not resolved. Per the germline V gene, CDR1 is MNHNS and CDR2 is SASEGT. The CDR3 loop spans 14 amino acids. V dropped 1 base and J dropped 3 bases, with 9 bases sitting between them. The CDR3 nucleotides are TGTGCCAGCAGTGAAGGGGGAGCGTACTATGGCTACACCTTC. Amino acids: CASSEGGAYYGYTF.

This clone was recorded a few times. The rearrangement links TRBV10-3 to TRBJ1-4; D may be TRBD1 (5 bases). The V end lost 11 bases, the J end lost 10 bases, and 20 bases lay between the germline ends. Germline V gives CDR1 ENHRY, CDR2 SYGVKD. The CDR3 contains 13 residues. CDR3 residues: CAVGGLKEGKLFF. The CDR3 region has the DNA TGTGCCGTTGGGGGTCTTAAGGAGGGAAAACTGTTTTTT.

This chain connects TRBV5-1 to TRBJ2-1; D gene uncertain. V was cut by 1 base and J by 7 bases, with 9 bases left in between. Germline CDR1 is SGHRS and CDR2 is YFSETQ. CDR3 size: 13 residues. The CDR3 DNA reads as TGCGCCAGCAGCTTGAGCACTTATAATGAGCAGTTCTTC. Its translation is CASSLSTYNEQFF.

The rearrangement joins TRBV6-6 to TRBJ1-1, with 7 bases fitting TRBD1. This CDR3 spans 14 amino acids. Trimming cost V 4 bases and J 3 bases; bases outside gene matches: 5. CDR1 and CDR2 from the germline V gene are MNHNY and SVGAGI (reference sequence). The CDR3 loop reads CASSSDRADTEAFF. In DNA, the CDR3 is TGTGCCAGCAGTTCCGACAGGGCGGACACTGAAGCTTTCTTT.

J is TRBJ1-1 and V is TRBV15, with 7 bases lining up with TRBD1. CDR3 size: 15 residues. V lost 2 bases, J lost 2 bases, and 5 bases stayed unmatched. Germline V lookup: CDR1 LNHNV, CDR2 YYDKDF (reference sequence). The CDR3 coding sequence is TGTGCCACCAGCAGACCCGGGACAGCTAACACTGAAGCTTTCTTT. This sequence encodes CATSRPGTANTEAFF.

The chain employs TRBV18 and TRBJ1-5, with 7 bases identical to TRBD1. Germline CDR1 reads KGHSH; CDR2 reads LQKENI. The CDR3 length is 14 residues. With 4 bases clipped from V and 2 bases from J, the junction kept 2 bases outside the gene matches. The CDR3 DNA reads as TGTGCCAGCTCACGGGACAGCGGCAATCAGCCCCAGCATTTT. The encoded protein is CASSRDSGNQPQHF.

The chain combines TRBV9 with TRBJ2-2; 10 bases line up with TRBD1. The CDR3 consists of 16 residues. Losses at the gene ends were 0 bases for V and 4 bases for J; bases not matched to a gene: 3. CDR1 SGDLS and CDR2 YYNGEE come from the germline V gene. DNA of the CDR3: TGTGCCAGCAGCGTAGGGGACAGGGGATTCACCGGGGAGCTGTTTTTT. Protein: CASSVGDRGFTGELFF. Complete variable domain (other parts from reference TRBV9 and TRBJ2-2): DSGVTQTPKHLITATGQRVTLRCSPRSGDLSVYWYQQSLDQGLQFLIQYYNGEERAKGNILERFSAQQFPDLHSELNLSSLELGDSALYFCASSVGDRGFTGELFFGEGSRLTVL.

J is TRBJ1-6 and V is TRBV9; weak D call: TRBD1 (6 bases). V was trimmed by 3 bases and J by 7 bases, leaving 8 bases between them. The CDR3 runs 13 residues. Germline CDR1 reads SGDLS; CDR2 reads YYNGEE. CDR3 nucleotides: TGTGCCAGCAGCGGCGGGACAAATTCACCCCTCCACTTT. Amino acids: CASSGGTNSPLHF.